This T cell receptor (beta chain) was recovered during a study of cytomegalovirus exposure and HLA in healthy donors. Study outcomes and limitations: Three CMV-associated chains were confirmed in vitro to be specific for CMV antigens.

PCR employed 60 Vbeta and 13 Jbeta primers. The method was immunoSEQ multiplex PCR; TCRdb's version includes in-frame clones alone and lacks a portion of them. This repertoire includes about 130,000 clones. The CDR3 runs 16 residues. Germline-derived CDR1 and CDR2 are MGHRA and YSYEKL. V was clipped by 4 bases and J by 0 bases; unmatched bases: 7. For this clone: Its antigen remains unknown.

The sequencing sample was made of PBMCs. The receptor's source is a woman aged 40-49 years in good health and CMV-seronegative. J is TRBJ1-1 and V is TRBV4-1, with TRBD1 identical over 8 bases. For the CDR3, the DNA is TGCGCCAGCAGCCGGACAGGGCCCCAGGTGAACACTGAAGCTTTCTTT. Its translation is CASSRTGPQVNTEAFF.